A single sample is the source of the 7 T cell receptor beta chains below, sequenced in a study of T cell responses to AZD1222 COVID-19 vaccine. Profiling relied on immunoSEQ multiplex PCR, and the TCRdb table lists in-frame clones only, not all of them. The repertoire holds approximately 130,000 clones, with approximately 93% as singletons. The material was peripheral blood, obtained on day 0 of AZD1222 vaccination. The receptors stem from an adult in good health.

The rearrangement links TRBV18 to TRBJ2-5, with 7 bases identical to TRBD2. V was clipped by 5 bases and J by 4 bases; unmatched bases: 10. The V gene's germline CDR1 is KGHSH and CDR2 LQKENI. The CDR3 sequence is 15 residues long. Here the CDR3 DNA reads TGTGCCAGCTCAACCCCGGGTACGGGAGGAGAGACCCAGTACTTC. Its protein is CASSTPGTGGETQYF.

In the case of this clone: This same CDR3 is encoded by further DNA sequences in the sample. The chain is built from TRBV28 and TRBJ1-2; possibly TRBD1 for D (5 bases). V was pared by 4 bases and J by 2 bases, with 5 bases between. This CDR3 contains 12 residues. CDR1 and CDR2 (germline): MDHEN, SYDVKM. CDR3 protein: CASSSGNYGYTF. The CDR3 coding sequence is TGTGCCAGCAGTTCAGGGAACTATGGCTACACCTTC.

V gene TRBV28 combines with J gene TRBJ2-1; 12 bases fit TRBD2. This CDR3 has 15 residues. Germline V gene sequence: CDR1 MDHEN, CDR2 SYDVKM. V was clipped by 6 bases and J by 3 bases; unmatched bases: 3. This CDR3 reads CASRRTSGDYNEQFF. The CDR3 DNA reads TGTGCCAGCAGACGGACTAGCGGGGACTACAATGAGCAGTTCTTC.

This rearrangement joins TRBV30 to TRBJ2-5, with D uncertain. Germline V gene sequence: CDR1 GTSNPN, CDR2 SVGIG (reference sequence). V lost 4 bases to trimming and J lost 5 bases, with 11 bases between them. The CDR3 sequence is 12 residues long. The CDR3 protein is CAWKNFAETQYF. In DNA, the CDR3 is TGTGCCTGGAAGAATTTTGCGGAGACCCAGTACTTC.

The CDR3 spells CASSSTLVGVNEQFF. The CDR3 bases are TGTGCCAGCAGCTCCACCCTGGTGGGGGTGAATGAGCAGTTCTTC. The gene calls are TRBV13 and TRBJ2-1, with D possibly being TRBD1 or TRBD2 (5 bases each). This CDR3 has 15 amino acids. Trimming removed 4 bases at V and 7 bases at J, with 17 bases between. Germline CDR1 is PRHDT and CDR2 is FYEKMQ (reference sequence).

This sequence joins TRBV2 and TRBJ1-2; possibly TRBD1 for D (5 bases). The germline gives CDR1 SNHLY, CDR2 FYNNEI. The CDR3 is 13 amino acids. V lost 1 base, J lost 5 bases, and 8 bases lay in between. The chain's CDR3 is CASSEEGKYGYTF. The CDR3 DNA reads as TGTGCCAGCAGTGAAGAGGGGAAGTATGGCTACACCTTC.

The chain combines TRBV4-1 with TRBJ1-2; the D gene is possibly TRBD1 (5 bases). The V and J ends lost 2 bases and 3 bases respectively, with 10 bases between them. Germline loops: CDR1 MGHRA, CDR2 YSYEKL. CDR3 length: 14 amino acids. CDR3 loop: CASSQSDRYYGYTF. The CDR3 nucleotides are TGCGCCAGCAGCCAATCAGACAGATACTATGGCTACACCTTC.